Presented here are 21 T cell receptor beta chains from one specimen sequenced in a study of spatial heterogeneity in lung cancer. Time point described: sample taken at primary tumor resection. Each CDR3 protein gets one entry after TCRdb re-called the 5' RACE reads with MiXCR. Of around 89,000 distinct CDR3 sequences in the sample, 10% to 15% were seen once. Sequenced here: PBMCs, sampled at surgery. Receptor source: a male donor with early-stage non-small cell lung cancer.

This clonotype was observed a handful of times. The V and J genes are TRBV2 and TRBJ2-1, with 13 bases fitting TRBD2. The CDR3 is made up of 18 amino acids. V dropped 3 bases and J dropped 6; count of bases not matched to a gene: 11. CDR1 SNHLY and CDR2 FYNNEI come from the germline V gene. The CDR3 here is CASSEKFPGLAGSNEQFF. CDR3 nucleotides: TGTGCCAGCAGTGAGAAATTCCCGGGACTAGCGGGAAGCAATGAGCAGTTCTTC.

The V and J genes are TRBV20-1 and TRBJ2-2; 14 nucleotides align to TRBD2. V lost 5 bases, J lost 10 bases, and 6 bases stayed unmatched. The CDR3 is 14 residues long. Germline V CDR1 and CDR2: DFQATT, SNEGSKA (reference sequence). This CDR3 is CSAEPGLAGEELFF. CDR3 in DNA: TGCAGTGCTGAACCGGGACTAGCGGGAGAGGAGCTGTTTTTT.

Ten or more counts support this clonotype. V gene TRBV6-2 or TRBV6-3 combines with J gene TRBJ1-5; D is unresolved. Germline V gene lookup returns CDR1 MNHEY and CDR2 SVGEGT. This CDR3 is 17 amino acids long. Between the trimmed V and J ends, which lost 2 bases and 4 bases, there was a span of 18 bases. The DNA for the CDR3 is TGTGCCAGCAGTTACGCTGAACCCCAGGAGTCAAATCAGCCCCAGCATTTT. Encoded protein: CASSYAEPQESNQPQHF.

This clonotype was counted at least ten times. This rearrangement joins TRBV4-1 to TRBJ2-3, with D perhaps matching TRBD1 (5 bases). Germline V CDR1 and CDR2: MGHRA, YSYEKL. V lost 0 bases to trimming and J lost 0 bases, with 10 bases between them. The CDR3 runs 16 residues. DNA of the CDR3: TGCGCCAGCAGCCAAGATGGGGCCCGGAGCACAGATACGCAGTATTTT. It specifies CASSQDGARSTDTQYF.

This sequence joins TRBV29-1 and TRBJ2-7; D may be TRBD1 (5 bases). The CDR3 contains 13 residues. V dropped 7 bases and J dropped 2 bases, with 15 bases sitting between them. The V gene's germline CDR1 is SQVTM and CDR2 ANQGSEA. The CDR3 here is CSAWGRETYEQYF. CDR3 DNA: TGCAGCGCCTGGGGCCGAGAGACCTACGAGCAGTACTTC.

The table lists this clonotype with many counts. V and J are TRBV12-3 or TRBV12-4 and TRBJ2-2; D unresolved. The CDR3 has 14 residues. V lost 3 bases, J lost 6 bases, and 11 bases lay in between. The CDR3 loop is CASSFDPLAGELFF. Here the CDR3 DNA reads TGTGCCAGCAGTTTTGACCCCCTGGCCGGGGAGCTGTTTTTT.

This clonotype occurred many times. V is TRBV6-2 or TRBV6-3 and J is TRBJ2-7; D gene unclear. Trimming shortened V by 6 bases and J by 4 bases, and 10 bases separated the two germline ends. The CDR3 is 12 amino acids. CDR1 and CDR2 from the germline V gene are MNHEY and SVGEGT. This CDR3 is CASSLSRYEQYF. In DNA, the CDR3 is TGTGCCAGCAGCCTTAGTAGGTACGAGCAGTACTTC.

The CDR3 region has the DNA TGCGCCAGCAGCTTGGGGGCCGGGGACAGCTACAATGAGCAGTTCTTC. Protein: CASSLGAGDSYNEQFF. The chain combines TRBV5-1 with TRBJ2-1; 7 bases agree with TRBD1. Looked up from germline, CDR1 is SGHRS and CDR2 is YFSETQ. The CDR3 length is 16 residues. V shed 0 bases, J shed 3 bases, and the junction held 6 bases outside the gene matches.

With regard to this clonotype: The CDR3 end shows no conserved phenylalanine or tryptophan, and so a read error is likely. This chain links TRBV7-9 with TRBJ1-1; D is possibly TRBD1 (5 bases). Trimming cost V 1 base and J 2 bases, with 8 bases left between them. The CDR3 length is 14 residues. Looked up from germline, CDR1 is SEHNR and CDR2 is FQNEAQ (reference sequence). The CDR3 protein is CASSLVGGNTEAFS. Written as DNA, the CDR3 is TGTGCCAGCAGCTTAGTGGGGGGAAACACTGAAGCTTTCTCT.

This clonotype occurred a few times. The chain carries TRBV19 and TRBJ2-6, with TRBD1 matching 8 bases. Germline V gene lookup returns CDR1 LNHDA and CDR2 SQIVND (reference sequence). CDR3 length: 18 residues. Trimming cost V 6 bases and J 0 bases; bases outside gene matches: 10. CDR3 in DNA: TGTGCCAGTAGATCACAGGGGGTCCTTCTCTCTGGGGCCAACGTCCTGACTTTC. Translating gives CASRSQGVLLSGANVLTF.

This sequence joins TRBV30 and TRBJ1-5, with TRBD1 matching 11 bases. V dropped 5 bases and J dropped 6; count of bases not matched to a gene: 3. The CDR3 length is 13 residues. CDR1 and CDR2 (germline): GTSNPN, SVGIG (reference sequence). The CDR3 is CAWGQGAGQPQHF. CDR3 nucleotide sequence: TGTGCCTGGGGACAGGGGGCAGGTCAGCCCCAGCATTTT.

The rearrangement uses TRBV14 and TRBJ1-5; TRBD1 agrees at 7 bases. Germline V CDR1 and CDR2: SGHDN, FVKESK. The CDR3 is 17 amino acids. V shed 5 bases, J shed 0 bases, and the junction held 10 bases outside the gene matches. The CDR3 nucleotides are TGTGCCAGCAGCACCCAGTCCGGGACAGATAGCAATCAGCCCCAGCATTTT. This sequence encodes CASSTQSGTDSNQPQHF.

This chain connects TRBV18 to TRBJ2-7; D is uncertain. Germline V gene data show CDR1 as KGHSH and CDR2 as LQKENI. The CDR3 has 15 residues. V shed 3 bases and J shed 5 bases, with 17 bases lying between them. CDR3 sequence: CASSPLADGGNEQYF. CDR3 DNA sequence: TGTGCCAGCTCACCCCTTGCGGACGGTGGGAACGAGCAGTACTTC.

This clonotype was seen at least ten times. The rearrangement joins TRBV28 to TRBJ2-3; 7 bases line up with TRBD1. CDR1 is MDHEN, CDR2 SYDVKM, per germline. This CDR3 comprises 14 residues. Losses at the gene ends were 6 bases for V and 0 bases for J; bases not matched to a gene: 3. CDR3: CASSETGSTDTQYF. The CDR3 nucleotides read TGTGCCAGCAGCGAGACAGGGAGCACAGATACGCAGTATTTT.

V usage is TRBV9 and J usage is TRBJ2-1, with unresolved D. This CDR3 contains 12 residues. Looked up from germline, CDR1 is SGDLS and CDR2 is YYNGEE. Trimming pared 0 bases from V and 12 bases from J, leaving 10 bases between. CDR3 loop: CASSVVNERQFF. In DNA, the CDR3 is TGTGCCAGCAGCGTAGTTAATGAGCGGCAGTTCTTC. Full variable domain (missing parts from reference TRBV9 and TRBJ2-1): DSGVTQTPKHLITATGQRVTLRCSPRSGDLSVYWYQQSLDQGLQFLIQYYNGEERAKGNILERFSAQQFPDLHSELNLSSLELGDSALYFCASSVVNERQFFGPGTRLTVL.

This clonotype was observed a handful of times. The V call is TRBV27, the J call TRBJ2-6; D is uncertain. Germline-derived CDR1 and CDR2 are MNHEY and SMNVEV (reference sequence). The V and J ends lost 5 bases and 1 base respectively, with 6 bases between them. The CDR3 spans 14 residues. The CDR3 DNA reads as TGTGCCAGCAGTGAATGGTCTGGGGCCAACGTCCTGACTTTC. It yields the protein CASSEWSGANVLTF. Full variable domain (outside the CDR3, taken from reference TRBV27 and TRBJ2-6): EAQVTQNPRYLITVTGKKLTVTCSQNMNHEYMSWYRQDPGLGLRQIYYSMNVEVTDKGDVPEGYKVSRKEKRNFPLILESPSPNQTSLYFCASSEWSGANVLTFGAGSRLTVL.

This clonotype was recorded at least ten times. The V and J genes are TRBV2 and TRBJ2-5; 7 nucleotides agree with TRBD2. Germline assignment: CDR1 SNHLY and CDR2 FYNNEI. V shed 7 bases and J 3 bases; nucleotides not matched to a gene: 8. CDR3 length: 14 amino acids. Here the CDR3 reads CASTGLAVEETQYF. CDR3 DNA sequence: TGTGCCAGCACCGGGCTAGCGGTCGAAGAGACCCAGTACTTC.

This clonotype was counted only a few times. The V call is TRBV7-2, the J call TRBJ1-3; tentatively, D is TRBD1 (6 bases). Germline-derived CDR1 and CDR2 are SGHTA and FQGNSA. V shed 3 bases and J shed 4 bases, with 10 bases lying between them. The CDR3 contains 14 residues. The CDR3 nucleotides are TGTGCCAGCAGCTTGCCGGGGGCAGGAAACACCATATATTTT. Its translation is CASSLPGAGNTIYF. Full variable domain (missing parts from reference TRBV7-2 and TRBJ1-3): GAGVSQSPSNKVTEKGKDVELRCDPISGHTALYWYRQSLGQGLEFLIYFQGNSAPDKSGLPSDRFSAERTGGSVSTLTIQRTQQEDSAVYLCASSLPGAGNTIYFGEGSWLTVV.

The table lists this clonotype with a few counts. This sequence joins TRBV12-3 or TRBV12-4 and TRBJ1-2, with D possibly being TRBD1 (6 bases). The CDR3 length is 15 residues. Trimming shortened V by 5 bases and J by 0 bases, and 13 bases separated the two germline ends. The CDR3 region is CASSLKDRANYGYTF. For the CDR3, the DNA is TGTGCCAGCAGTCTCAAGGACAGAGCTAACTATGGCTACACCTTC.

The chain recombines TRBV7-2 with TRBJ1-5; 7 bases match TRBD1. Germline V CDR1 and CDR2: SGHTA, FQGNSA. With V trimmed by 6 bases and J by 2 bases, 7 bases remained unmatched. This CDR3 has 15 residues. This chain's CDR3 is CASRPTGMGNQPQHF. The CDR3 nucleotides read TGTGCCAGCAGGCCGACAGGGATGGGCAATCAGCCCCAGCATTTT.

This clonotype was counted many times. As DNA, the CDR3 is TGTGCCAGCAGCCAAAGGTTACTAGGGAGCATTCAGTACTTC. It specifies CASSQRLLGSIQYF. This chain joins TRBV16 and TRBJ2-4; D possibly corresponds to TRBD2 (5 bases). The V gene's germline CDR1 is KGHSY and CDR2 FQNENV. The CDR3 totals 14 residues. V was shortened by 2 bases and J by 9 bases, with 14 bases between the two germline ends.